This entry features one TCR beta chain sequence. The antigen remains undetermined. Synthesis of TCR cDNA relied on 5'RACE template switching, which attached a universal primer site and UMIs. TCRdb ran MiXCR on the 5' RACE reads and lists one entry per CDR3 protein. This table holds 250,000 or so distinct CDR3 sequences, 6.9% found once. The entry originates in a study of T cells after yellow fever vaccination. Study information: It was SMART-Seq v4 Ultra Low Input that prepared the fractions with low cell numbers.

Overall study findings and caveats: FACS-sorted repertoires might harbor abundant contaminating clonotypes from the bulk population. By day 5 rather than day 15, the secondary response had peaked, though it was weaker.

Germline V gene sequence: CDR1 SGHTA, CDR2 FQGNSA. Trimming cost V 4 bases and J 11 bases, with 17 bases left between them. The CDR3 contains 13 residues. This clonotype was sampled from a young man who received the YFV17D yellow fever vaccine. This specimen was CD4+ T cells sorted from PBMCs, taken 15 days after the yellow fever booster vaccination. This chain connects TRBV7-2 to TRBJ1-1, with D perhaps TRBD1 (6 bases). CDR3 DNA: TGTGCCAGCAGCTCTAGGGGGAATGTCGATGCTTTCTTT. Encoded protein: CASSSRGNVDAFF.